The rows below give T cell receptor beta chains drawn from one sample of a study of CD8+ T cells in alopecia areata. This table comes from immunoSEQ multiplex PCR, and its TCRdb copy is limited to in-frame clones, with some not included. This sample has 200,000 to 250,000 clones, with 66% found just once. The source was CD4+ T cells sorted from blood, collected around week 44, from a patient treated with tofacitinib. These receptors originate from a human donor with alopecia areata. Both conserved end residues are part of each CDR3.

CASSVDGGRETQYF	TRBJ2-5	TRBV9
CSVIRDITTYEQYF	TRBJ2-7	TRBV29-1
CASSFHLAGLTYEQYF	TRBJ2-7	TRBV28
CSALGQAEAKNIQYF	TRBJ2-4	TRBV29-1
CASSSLNAGGINEQFF	TRBJ2-1	TRBV11-1
CASSSTRDRATDTQYF	TRBJ2-3	TRBV25-1
CAWSSELIRTDTQYF	TRBJ2-3	TRBV30
CSGQGSDGYTF	TRBJ1-2	TRBV20-1
CASSTTVNDGYTF	TRBJ1-2	TRBV19
CASSSLGQGNTEAFF	TRBJ1-1	TRBV11-3
CASSFQVNTEAFF	TRBJ1-1	TRBV6-1
CASGSLTGTGRPRVHF	TRBJ1-5	TRBV12-5
CASSLATANTEAFF	TRBJ1-1	TRBV5-1
CATMEDRGTDTQYF	TRBJ2-3	TRBV2
CAWSQTEKLFF	TRBJ1-4	TRBV30
CASSDRPPYEQYF	TRBJ2-7	TRBV5-1
CASSPGYFNTEAFF	TRBJ1-1	TRBV7-2
CASSSSDRDYGYTF	TRBJ1-2	TRBV27
CASSPQAGKSSYEQYF	TRBJ2-7	TRBV18
CASSQDGLAARRGETQYF	TRBJ2-5	TRBV14
CASSRDRITGELFF	TRBJ2-2	TRBV7-8
CASSEAYGYTF	TRBJ1-2	TRBV9
CSVVRRTNTEAFF	TRBJ1-1	TRBV29-1
CASSQTGVGELFF	TRBJ2-2	TRBV14
CASSFGGWTEAFF	TRBJ1-1	TRBV27
CASSQVPVANYGYTF	TRBJ1-2	TRBV4-3
CASNPIRQVQTSNTYEQYF	TRBJ2-7	TRBV2
CSGGQQSGGYTF	TRBJ1-2	TRBV29-1
CASSYAQEMYEQYF	TRBJ2-7	TRBV6-5
CASSIQEGSYNSPLHF	TRBJ1-6	TRBV7-2
CASSVELSYEQYF	TRBJ2-7	TRBV9
CASSQDGQGGNSPLHF	TRBJ1-6	TRBV4-2
CASSFSGGADEQYF	TRBJ2-7	TRBV19
CASRLGTGELFF	TRBJ2-2	TRBV6-5